This T cell receptor (beta chain) is drawn from a study of blood T cell repertoires in COVID-19. As for the study in general: Samples came from the United States, Italy and Spain, spanning acute and convalescent COVID-19. From T cells, B-cell-depleted T cells, or PBMCs came the material, which was cDNA or gDNA.

J gave up 9 bases and V 0 bases, and 4 bases lay outside the gene matches. There are 14 residues in the CDR3. Germline CDR1 SGHNT, CDR2 YENEEA. Original processing methods: Estimation of nucleated cell counts relied on the amplification of reference gene primers. The protocol was immunoSEQ multiplex PCR, while the TCRdb copy is restricted to in-frame clones and leaves out a portion. The V and J calls and clone size are taken from that table; D and trimming were inferred from the DNA. The sample has about 150,000 clones, roughly 90% seen once. The specimen sequenced was peripheral blood. This chain links TRBV11-3 with TRBJ2-4; 8 nucleotides line up with TRBD1. The source of this sequence is a man aged 45-65 years with acute or convalescent COVID-19. CDR3 in amino acids: CASSLDPQGGIQYF. The CDR3 bases are TGTGCCAGCAGCTTAGATCCACAGGGGGGCATTCAGTACTTC.